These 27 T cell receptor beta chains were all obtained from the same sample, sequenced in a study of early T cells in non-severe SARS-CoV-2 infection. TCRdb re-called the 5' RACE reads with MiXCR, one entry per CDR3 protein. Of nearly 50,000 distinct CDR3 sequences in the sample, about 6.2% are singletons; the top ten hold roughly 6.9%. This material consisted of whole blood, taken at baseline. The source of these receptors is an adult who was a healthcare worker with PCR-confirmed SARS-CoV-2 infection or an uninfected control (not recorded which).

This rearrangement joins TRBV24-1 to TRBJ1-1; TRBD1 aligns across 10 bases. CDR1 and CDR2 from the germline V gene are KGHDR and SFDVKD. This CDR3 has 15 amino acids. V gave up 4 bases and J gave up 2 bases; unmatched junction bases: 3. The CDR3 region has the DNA TGTGCCACCAGTGACCGGACAGGGGGTAACACTGAAGCTTTCTTT. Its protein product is CATSDRTGGNTEAFF.

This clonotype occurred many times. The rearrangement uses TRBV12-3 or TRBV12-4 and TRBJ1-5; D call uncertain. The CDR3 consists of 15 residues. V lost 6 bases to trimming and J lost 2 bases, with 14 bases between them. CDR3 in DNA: TGTGCCAGCAGCAGTCGACGGGTCGGCAATCAGCCCCAGCATTTT. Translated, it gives CASSSRRVGNQPQHF.

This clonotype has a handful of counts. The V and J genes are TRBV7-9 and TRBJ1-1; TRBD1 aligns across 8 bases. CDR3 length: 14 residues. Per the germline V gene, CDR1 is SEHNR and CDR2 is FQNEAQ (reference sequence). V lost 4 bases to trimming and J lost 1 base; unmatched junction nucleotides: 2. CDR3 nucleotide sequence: TGTGCCAGCAGCTATGGACAGGGGAACACTGAAGCTTTCTTT. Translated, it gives CASSYGQGNTEAFF.

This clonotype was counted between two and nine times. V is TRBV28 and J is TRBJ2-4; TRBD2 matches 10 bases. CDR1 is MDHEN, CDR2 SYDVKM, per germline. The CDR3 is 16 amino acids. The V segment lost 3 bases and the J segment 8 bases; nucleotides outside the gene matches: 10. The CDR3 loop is CASSFAASGSLHIQYF. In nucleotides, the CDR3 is TGTGCCAGCAGTTTCGCGGCTAGCGGGAGTTTGCACATTCAGTACTTC.

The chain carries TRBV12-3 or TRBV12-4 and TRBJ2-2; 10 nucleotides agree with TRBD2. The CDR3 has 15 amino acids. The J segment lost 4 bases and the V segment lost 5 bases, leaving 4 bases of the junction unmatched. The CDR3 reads CASSALAGPTGELFF. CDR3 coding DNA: TGTGCCAGCAGTGCACTAGCGGGACCCACCGGGGAGCTGTTTTTT.

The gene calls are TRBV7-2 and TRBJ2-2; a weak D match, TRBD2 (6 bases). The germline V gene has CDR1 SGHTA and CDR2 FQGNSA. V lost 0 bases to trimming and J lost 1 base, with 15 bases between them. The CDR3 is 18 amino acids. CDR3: CASSLAVVREWNTGELFF. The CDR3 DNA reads TGTGCCAGCAGCTTAGCGGTAGTACGGGAGTGGAACACCGGGGAGCTGTTTTTT.

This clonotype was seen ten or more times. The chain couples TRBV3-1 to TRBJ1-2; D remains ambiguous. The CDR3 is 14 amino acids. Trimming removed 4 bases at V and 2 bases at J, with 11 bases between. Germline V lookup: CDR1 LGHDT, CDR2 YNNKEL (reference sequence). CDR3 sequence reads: CASSLPTGNYGYTF. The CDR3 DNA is TGTGCCAGCAGCCTTCCGACGGGAAACTATGGCTACACCTTC.

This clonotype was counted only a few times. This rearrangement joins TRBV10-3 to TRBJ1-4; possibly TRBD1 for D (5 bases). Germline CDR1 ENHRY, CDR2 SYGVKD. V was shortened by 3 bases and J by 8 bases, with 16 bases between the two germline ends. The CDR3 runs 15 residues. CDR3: CAISDPGTPGEKLFF. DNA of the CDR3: TGTGCCATCAGTGATCCAGGGACCCCCGGAGAAAAACTGTTTTTT.

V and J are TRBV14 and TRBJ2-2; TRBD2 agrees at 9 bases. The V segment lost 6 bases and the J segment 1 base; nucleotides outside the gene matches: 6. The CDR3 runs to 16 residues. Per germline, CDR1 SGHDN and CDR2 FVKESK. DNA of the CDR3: TGTGCCAGCAGGAGATCGACTAGCGGGAACACCGGGGAGCTGTTTTTT. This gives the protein CASRRSTSGNTGELFF. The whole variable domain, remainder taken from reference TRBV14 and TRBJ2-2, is EAGVTQFPSHSVIEKGQTVTLRCDPISGHDNLYWYRRVMGKEIKFLLHFVKESKQDESGMPNNRFLAERTGGTYSTLKVQPAELEDSGVYFCASRRSTSGNTGELFFGEGSRLTVL.

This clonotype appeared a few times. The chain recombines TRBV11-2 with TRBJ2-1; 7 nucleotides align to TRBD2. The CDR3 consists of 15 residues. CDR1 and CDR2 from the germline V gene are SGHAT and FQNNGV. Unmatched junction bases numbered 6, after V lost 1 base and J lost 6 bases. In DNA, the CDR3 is TGTGCCAGCAGCTTAGGCGGGAGTCCTCTCAATGAGCAGTTCTTC. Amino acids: CASSLGGSPLNEQFF.

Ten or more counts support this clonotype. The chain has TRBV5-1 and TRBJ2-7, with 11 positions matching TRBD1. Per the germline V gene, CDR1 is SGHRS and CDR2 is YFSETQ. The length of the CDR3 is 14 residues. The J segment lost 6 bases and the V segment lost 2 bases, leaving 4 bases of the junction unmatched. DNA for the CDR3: TGCGCCAGCAGCTTCGGGGGACAGGGGGGCGAGCAGTACTTC. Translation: CASSFGGQGGEQYF.

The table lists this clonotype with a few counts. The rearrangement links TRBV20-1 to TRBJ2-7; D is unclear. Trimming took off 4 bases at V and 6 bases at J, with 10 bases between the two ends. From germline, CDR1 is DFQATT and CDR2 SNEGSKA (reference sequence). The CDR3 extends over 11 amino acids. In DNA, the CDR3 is TGCAGTGCTACATCGCACGTCGAGCAGTACTTC. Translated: CSATSHVEQYF.

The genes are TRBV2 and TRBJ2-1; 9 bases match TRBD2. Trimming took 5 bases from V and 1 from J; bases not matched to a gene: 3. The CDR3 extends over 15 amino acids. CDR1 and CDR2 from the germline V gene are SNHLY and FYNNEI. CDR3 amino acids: CASSSLAGSYNEQFF. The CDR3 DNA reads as TGTGCCAGCAGTTCTCTAGCGGGGTCCTACAATGAGCAGTTCTTC.

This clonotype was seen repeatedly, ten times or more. This chain's CDR3 is CATSDFEGGQRNEQFF. CDR3 DNA sequence: TGTGCCACCAGTGATTTCGAGGGAGGGCAGCGAAATGAGCAGTTCTTC. The V call is TRBV24-1, the J call TRBJ2-1; 7 positions agree with TRBD2. CDR1 KGHDR and CDR2 SFDVKD come from the germline V gene. This CDR3 is 16 amino acids long. Trimming at V came to 1 base and at J to 7 bases, leaving 9 bases not matched to a gene.

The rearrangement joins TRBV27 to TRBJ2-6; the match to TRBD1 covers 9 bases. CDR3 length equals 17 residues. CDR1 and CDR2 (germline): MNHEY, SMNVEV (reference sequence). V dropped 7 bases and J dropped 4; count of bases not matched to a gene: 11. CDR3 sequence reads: CASTQQGAPIGANVLTF. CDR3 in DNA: TGTGCCAGCACCCAACAGGGGGCGCCTATCGGGGCCAACGTCCTGACTTTC.

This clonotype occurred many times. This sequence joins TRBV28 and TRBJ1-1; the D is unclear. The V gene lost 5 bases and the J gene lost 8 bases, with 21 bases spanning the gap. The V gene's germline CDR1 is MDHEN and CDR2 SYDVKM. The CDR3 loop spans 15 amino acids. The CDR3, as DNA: TGTGCCAGCAGTACCCCGTTTAAAGACCGTCGAGAAGCTTTCTTT. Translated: CASSTPFKDRREAFF.

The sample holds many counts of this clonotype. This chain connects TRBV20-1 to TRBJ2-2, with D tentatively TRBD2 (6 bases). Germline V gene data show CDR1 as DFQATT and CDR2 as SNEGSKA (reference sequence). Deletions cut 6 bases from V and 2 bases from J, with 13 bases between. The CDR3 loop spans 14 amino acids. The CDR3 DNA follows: TGCAGTGCCCCTGTCGGGGGAAACACCGGGGAGCTGTTTTTT. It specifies CSAPVGGNTGELFF.

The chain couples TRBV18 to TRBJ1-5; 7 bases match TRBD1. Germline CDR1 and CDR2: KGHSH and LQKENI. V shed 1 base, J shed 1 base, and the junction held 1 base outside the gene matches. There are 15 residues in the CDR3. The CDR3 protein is CASSPQGASNQPQHF. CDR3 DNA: TGTGCCAGCTCACCACAGGGGGCAAGCAATCAGCCCCAGCATTTT.

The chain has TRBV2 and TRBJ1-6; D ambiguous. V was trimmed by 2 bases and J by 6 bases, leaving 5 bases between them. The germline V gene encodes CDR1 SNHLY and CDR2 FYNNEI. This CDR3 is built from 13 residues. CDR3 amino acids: CASSERINSPLHF. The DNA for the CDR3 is TGTGCCAGCAGTGAAAGAATTAATTCACCCCTCCACTTT.

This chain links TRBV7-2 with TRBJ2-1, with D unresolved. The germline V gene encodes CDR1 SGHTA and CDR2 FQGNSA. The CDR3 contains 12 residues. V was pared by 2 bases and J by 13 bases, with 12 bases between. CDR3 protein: CASSLRQISQFF. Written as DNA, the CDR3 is TGTGCCAGCAGCTTAAGGCAGATCTCCCAGTTCTTC.

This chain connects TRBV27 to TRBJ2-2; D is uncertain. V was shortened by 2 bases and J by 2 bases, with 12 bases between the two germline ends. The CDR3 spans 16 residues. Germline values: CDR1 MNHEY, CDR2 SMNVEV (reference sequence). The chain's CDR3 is CASSLASILNTGELFF. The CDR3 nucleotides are TGTGCCAGCAGTTTAGCCTCGATCCTTAACACCGGGGAGCTGTTTTTT.

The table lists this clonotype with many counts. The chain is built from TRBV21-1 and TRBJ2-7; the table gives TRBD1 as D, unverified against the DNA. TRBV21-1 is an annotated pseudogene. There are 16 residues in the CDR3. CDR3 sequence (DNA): TGTGCCAGCAGCAAAAGACGGGACAGGGGCACCTACGAGCAGTACTTC. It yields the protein CASSKRRDRGTYEQYF.

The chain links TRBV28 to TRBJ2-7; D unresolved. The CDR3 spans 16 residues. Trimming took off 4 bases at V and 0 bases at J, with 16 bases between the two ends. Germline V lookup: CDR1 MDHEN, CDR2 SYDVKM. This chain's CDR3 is CASSSPASSSSYEQYF. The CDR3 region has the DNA TGTGCCAGCAGTTCACCTGCGAGCAGTAGCTCCTACGAGCAGTACTTC.

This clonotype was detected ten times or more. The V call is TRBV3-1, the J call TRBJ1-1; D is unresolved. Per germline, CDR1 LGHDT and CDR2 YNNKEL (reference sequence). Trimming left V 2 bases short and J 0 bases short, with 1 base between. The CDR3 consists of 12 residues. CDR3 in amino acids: CASSQMNTEAFF. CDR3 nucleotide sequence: TGTGCCAGCAGCCAAATGAACACTGAAGCTTTCTTT.

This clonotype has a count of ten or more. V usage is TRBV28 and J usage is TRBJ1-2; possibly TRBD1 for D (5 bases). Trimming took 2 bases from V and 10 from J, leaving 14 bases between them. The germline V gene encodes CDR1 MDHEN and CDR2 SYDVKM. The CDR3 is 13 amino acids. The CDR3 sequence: CASSLTGPRDYTF. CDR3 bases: TGTGCCAGCAGTTTAACAGGCCCTAGAGACTACACCTTC.

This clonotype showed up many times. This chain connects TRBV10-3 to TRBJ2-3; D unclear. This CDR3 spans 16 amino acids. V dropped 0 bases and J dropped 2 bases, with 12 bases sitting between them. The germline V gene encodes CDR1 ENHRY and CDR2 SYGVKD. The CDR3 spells CAISESFGPHTDTQYF. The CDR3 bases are TGTGCCATCAGTGAGTCTTTCGGACCGCACACAGATACGCAGTATTTT.

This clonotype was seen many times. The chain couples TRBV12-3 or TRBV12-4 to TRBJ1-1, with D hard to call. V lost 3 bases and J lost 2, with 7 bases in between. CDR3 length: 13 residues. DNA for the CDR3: TGTGCCAGCAGTTTGGAGGGCAACACTGAAGCTTTCTTT. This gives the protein CASSLEGNTEAFF.